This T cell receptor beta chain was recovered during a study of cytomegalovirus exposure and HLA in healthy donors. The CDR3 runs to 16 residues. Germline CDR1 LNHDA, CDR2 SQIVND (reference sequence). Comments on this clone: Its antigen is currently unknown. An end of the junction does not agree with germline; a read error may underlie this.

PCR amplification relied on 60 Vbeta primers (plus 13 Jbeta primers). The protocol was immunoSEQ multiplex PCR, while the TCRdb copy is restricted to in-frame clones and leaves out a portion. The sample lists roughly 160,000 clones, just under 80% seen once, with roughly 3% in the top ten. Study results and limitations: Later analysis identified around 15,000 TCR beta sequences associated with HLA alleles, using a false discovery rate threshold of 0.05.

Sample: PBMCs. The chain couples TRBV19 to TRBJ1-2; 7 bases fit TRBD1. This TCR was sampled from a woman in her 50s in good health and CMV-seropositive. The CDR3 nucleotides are TGTGCCAATAGTAACCCGGACAGGCGCCAAGGTGGTGGCTACACCTTC. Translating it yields CANSNPDRRQGGGYTF.